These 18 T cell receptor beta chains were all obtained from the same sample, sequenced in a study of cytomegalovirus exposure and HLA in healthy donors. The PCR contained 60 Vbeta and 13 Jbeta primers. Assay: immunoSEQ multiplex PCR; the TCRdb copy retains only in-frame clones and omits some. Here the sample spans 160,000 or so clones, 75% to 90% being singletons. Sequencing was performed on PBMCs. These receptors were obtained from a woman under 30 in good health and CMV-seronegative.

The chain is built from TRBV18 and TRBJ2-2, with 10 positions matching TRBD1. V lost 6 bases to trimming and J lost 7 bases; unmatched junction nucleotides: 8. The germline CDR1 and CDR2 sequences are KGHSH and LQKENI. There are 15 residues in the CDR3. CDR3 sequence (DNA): TGTGCCAGCTCCAGAGGGACAGGGGAGATCGGGGAGCTGTTTTTT. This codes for CASSRGTGEIGELFF.

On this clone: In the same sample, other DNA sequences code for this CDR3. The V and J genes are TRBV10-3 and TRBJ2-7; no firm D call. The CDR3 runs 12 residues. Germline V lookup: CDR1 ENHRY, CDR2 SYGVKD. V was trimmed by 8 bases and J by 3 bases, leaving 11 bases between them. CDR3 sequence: CAIFGRGYEQYF. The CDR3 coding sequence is TGTGCCATCTTCGGTCGCGGCTACGAGCAGTACTTC.

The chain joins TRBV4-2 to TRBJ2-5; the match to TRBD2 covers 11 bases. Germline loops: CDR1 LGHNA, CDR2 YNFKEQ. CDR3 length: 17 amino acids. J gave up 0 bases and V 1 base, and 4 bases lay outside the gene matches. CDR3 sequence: CASSQVSSGGHQETQYF. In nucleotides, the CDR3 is TGTGCCAGCAGCCAAGTTTCTAGCGGGGGGCACCAAGAGACCCAGTACTTC.

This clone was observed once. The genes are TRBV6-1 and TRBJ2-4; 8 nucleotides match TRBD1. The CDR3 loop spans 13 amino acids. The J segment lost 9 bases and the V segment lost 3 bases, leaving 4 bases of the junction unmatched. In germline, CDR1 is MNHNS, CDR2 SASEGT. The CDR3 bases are TGTGCCAGCAGTGATACAGGGGGTAGCATTCAGTACTTC. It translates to CASSDTGGSIQYF.

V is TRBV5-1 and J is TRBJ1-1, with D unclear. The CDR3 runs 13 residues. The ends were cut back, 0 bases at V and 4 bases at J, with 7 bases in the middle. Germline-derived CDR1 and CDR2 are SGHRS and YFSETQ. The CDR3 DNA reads TGCGCCAGCAGCTTGGCGGGGATCACTGAAGCTTTCTTT. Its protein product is CASSLAGITEAFF.

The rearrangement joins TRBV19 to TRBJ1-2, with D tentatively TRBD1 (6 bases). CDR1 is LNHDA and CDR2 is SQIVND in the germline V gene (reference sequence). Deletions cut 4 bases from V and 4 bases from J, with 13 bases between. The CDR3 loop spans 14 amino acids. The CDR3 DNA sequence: TGTGCCAGTAGTACTGAGACAGGTCGCTATGGCTACACCTTC. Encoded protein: CASSTETGRYGYTF.

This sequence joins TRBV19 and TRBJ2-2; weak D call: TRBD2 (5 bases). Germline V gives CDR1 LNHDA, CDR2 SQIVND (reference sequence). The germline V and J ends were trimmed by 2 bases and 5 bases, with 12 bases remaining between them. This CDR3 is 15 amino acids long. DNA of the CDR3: TGTGCCAGTAGTATACCCGGGGAAGAAACCGGGGAGCTGTTTTTT. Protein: CASSIPGEETGELFF.

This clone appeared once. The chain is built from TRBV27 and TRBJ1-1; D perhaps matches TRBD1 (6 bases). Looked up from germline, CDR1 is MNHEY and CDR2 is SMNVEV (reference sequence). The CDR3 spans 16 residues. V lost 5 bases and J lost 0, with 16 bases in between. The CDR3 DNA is TGTGCCAGCAGTCGAACGGTGGGGGCTATGAACACTGAAGCTTTCTTT. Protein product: CASSRTVGAMNTEAFF.

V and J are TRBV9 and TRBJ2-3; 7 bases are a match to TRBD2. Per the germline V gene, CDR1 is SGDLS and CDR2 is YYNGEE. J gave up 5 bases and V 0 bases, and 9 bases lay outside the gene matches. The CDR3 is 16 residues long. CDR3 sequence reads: CASSVALRGGIDTQYF. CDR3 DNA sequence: TGTGCCAGCAGCGTAGCTCTCCGCGGGGGAATAGATACGCAGTATTTT.

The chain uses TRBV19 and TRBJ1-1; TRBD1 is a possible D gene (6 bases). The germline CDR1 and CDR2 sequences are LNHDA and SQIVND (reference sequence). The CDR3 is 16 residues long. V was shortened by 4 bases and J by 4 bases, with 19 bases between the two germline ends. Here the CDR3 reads CASSTGQVDYGTEAFF. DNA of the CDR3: TGTGCCAGTAGTACGGGACAAGTGGATTATGGCACTGAAGCTTTCTTT. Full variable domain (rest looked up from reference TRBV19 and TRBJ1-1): DGGITQSPKYLFRKEGQNVTLSCEQNLNHDAMYWYRQDPGQGLRLIYYSQIVNDFQKGDIAEGYSVSREKKESFPLTVTSAQKNPTAFYLCASSTGQVDYGTEAFFGQGTRLTVV.

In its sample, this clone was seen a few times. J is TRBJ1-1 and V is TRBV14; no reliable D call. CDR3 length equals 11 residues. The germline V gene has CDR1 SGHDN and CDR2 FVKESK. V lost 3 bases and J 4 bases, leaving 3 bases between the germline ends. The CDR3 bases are TGTGCCAGCAGCCATATCACTGAAGCTTTCTTT. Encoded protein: CASSHITEAFF. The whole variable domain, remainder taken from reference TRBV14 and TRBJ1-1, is EAGVTQFPSHSVIEKGQTVTLRCDPISGHDNLYWYRRVMGKEIKFLLHFVKESKQDESGMPNNRFLAERTGGTYSTLKVQPAELEDSGVYFCASSHITEAFFGQGTRLTVV.

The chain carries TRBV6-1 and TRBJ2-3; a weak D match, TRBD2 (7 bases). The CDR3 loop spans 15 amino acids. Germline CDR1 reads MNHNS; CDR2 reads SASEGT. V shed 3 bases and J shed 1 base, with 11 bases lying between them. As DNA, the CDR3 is TGTGCCAGCAGTGAGGGGGGGCTTGGCACAGATACGCAGTATTTT. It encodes CASSEGGLGTDTQYF.

CDR3 sequence (DNA): TGTGCCAGCAGCTTACGGGGAAATCAGCCCCAGCATTTT. This sequence encodes CASSLRGNQPQHF. This chain connects TRBV9 to TRBJ1-5; D unresolved. CDR1 is SGDLS, CDR2 YYNGEE, per germline. CDR3 length: 13 amino acids. Deletions cut 4 bases from V and 4 bases from J, with 9 bases between. Full variable domain (missing parts from reference TRBV9 and TRBJ1-5): DSGVTQTPKHLITATGQRVTLRCSPRSGDLSVYWYQQSLDQGLQFLIQYYNGEERAKGNILERFSAQQFPDLHSELNLSSLELGDSALYFCASSLRGNQPQHFGDGTRLSIL.

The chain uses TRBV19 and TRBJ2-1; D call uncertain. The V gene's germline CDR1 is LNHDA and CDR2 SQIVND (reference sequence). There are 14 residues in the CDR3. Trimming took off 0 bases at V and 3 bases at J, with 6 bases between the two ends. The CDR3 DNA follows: TGTGCCAGTAGTATAGACAGGTTCTACAATGAGCAGTTCTTC. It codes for CASSIDRFYNEQFF.

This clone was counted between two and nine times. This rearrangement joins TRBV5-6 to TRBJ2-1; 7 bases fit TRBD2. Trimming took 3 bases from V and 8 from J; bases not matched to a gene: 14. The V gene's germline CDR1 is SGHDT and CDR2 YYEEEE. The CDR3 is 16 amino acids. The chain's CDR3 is CASSYNPGTNLHEQFF. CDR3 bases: TGTGCCAGCAGCTACAACCCCGGGACTAACTTACATGAGCAGTTCTTC.

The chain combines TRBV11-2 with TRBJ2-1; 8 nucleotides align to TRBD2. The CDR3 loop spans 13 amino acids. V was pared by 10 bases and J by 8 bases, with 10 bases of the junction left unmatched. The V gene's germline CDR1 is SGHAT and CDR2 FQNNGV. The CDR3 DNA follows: TGTGCCACTCGGACTAGCATCATAGATGAGCAGTTCTTC. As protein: CATRTSIIDEQFF.

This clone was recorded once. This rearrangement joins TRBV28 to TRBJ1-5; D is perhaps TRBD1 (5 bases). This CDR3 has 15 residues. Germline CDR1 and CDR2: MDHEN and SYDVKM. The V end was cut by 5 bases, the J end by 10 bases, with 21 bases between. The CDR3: CASSPKRGISEPQHF. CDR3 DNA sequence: TGTGCCAGCAGTCCCAAAAGGGGAATCAGCGAACCCCAGCATTTT.

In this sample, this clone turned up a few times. The CDR3 reads CASSYPLVAGTDTQYF. The CDR3 DNA is TGTGCCAGCAGTTACCCACTAGTGGCTGGCACAGATACGCAGTATTTT. This sequence joins TRBV6-6 and TRBJ2-3; D is perhaps TRBD2 (5 bases). Trimming took 2 bases from V and 1 from J, leaving 13 bases between them. CDR3 length: 16 residues. In germline, CDR1 is MNHNY, CDR2 SVGAGI (reference sequence).